These 18 T cell receptor beta chains were all obtained from the same sample, sequenced in a study of blood T cell repertoires in COVID-19. Data came from immunoSEQ multiplex PCR; TCRdb stores just in-frame clones and leaves some out. The sample lists about 160,000 clones; 80% to 85% were seen once. Sequencing was carried out using PBMCs or T cells enriched from blood (not recorded which). The receptors originated from a woman aged 45 to 65 who had recovered from COVID-19.

The V gene is TRBV19, the J gene TRBJ2-1; weak D call: TRBD2 (5 bases). This CDR3 has 15 amino acids. Trimming took off 6 bases at V and 2 bases at J, with 14 bases between the two ends. Looked up from germline, CDR1 is LNHDA and CDR2 is SQIVND (reference sequence). CDR3 coding DNA: TGTGCCAGTAGGAGAAGCGGAAAAACCTACAATGAGCAGTTCTTC. This gives the protein CASRRSGKTYNEQFF.

This chain connects TRBV27 to TRBJ2-7, with 7 bases fitting TRBD1. This CDR3 is 15 amino acids long. The V and J ends lost 9 bases and 2 bases, in that order; junction bases with no gene match: 13. Per germline, CDR1 MNHEY and CDR2 SMNVEV (reference sequence). CDR3 residues: CASNRAETGPYEQYF. As DNA, the CDR3 is TGTGCCAGTAATCGGGCAGAGACAGGGCCCTACGAGCAGTACTTC.

This clone has just a few counts. CDR3 sequence reads: CASSSHRDIKPYEQYF. DNA for the CDR3: TGTGCCAGCAGCTCCCACCGGGACATTAAACCCTACGAGCAGTACTTC. The chain uses TRBV7-8 and TRBJ2-7; perhaps TRBD1 as D (6 bases). CDR1 is SGHVS, CDR2 FQNEAQ, per germline. The CDR3 runs to 16 residues. V was clipped by 4 bases and J by 2 bases, with 18 bases between them.

The J gene is TRBJ1-5, the V gene TRBV19, with D possibly matching TRBD1 (6 bases). V dropped 5 bases and J dropped 2 bases, with 7 bases sitting between them. The CDR3 covers 13 residues. Per germline, CDR1 LNHDA and CDR2 SQIVND (reference sequence). CDR3 sequence: CASSEGGNQPQHF. The CDR3 DNA reads TGTGCCAGTAGTGAGGGGGGCAATCAGCCCCAGCATTTT.

This clone was picked up one time. The V gene is TRBV12-3 or TRBV12-4, the J gene TRBJ1-2; the D gene is possibly TRBD1 (6 bases). CDR3 length equals 12 residues. V lost 2 bases and J 8 bases, leaving 9 bases between the germline ends. The CDR3 loop is CASSLPGVGYTF. The CDR3, as DNA: TGTGCCAGCAGTTTACCAGGGGTCGGCTACACCTTC.

The CDR3 bases are TGTGCCAGCAGCTGGATAACAGGGACTAATGAAAAACTGTTTTTT. Its translation: CASSWITGTNEKLFF. The rearrangement links TRBV11-2 to TRBJ1-4; the D gene is possibly TRBD1 (6 bases). The V gene's germline CDR1 is SGHAT and CDR2 FQNNGV. V was cut by 4 bases and J by 2 bases, with 11 bases left in between. This CDR3 contains 15 residues.

The chain employs TRBV19 and TRBJ2-2, with TRBD1 matching over 7 bases. V lost 9 bases to trimming and J lost 5 bases; unmatched junction nucleotides: 9. The CDR3 consists of 14 residues. The germline V gene has CDR1 LNHDA and CDR2 SQIVND (reference sequence). Here the CDR3 DNA reads TGTGCCAGCAGAACAGGGGTTGGTACCGGGGAGCTGTTTTTT. This translates into CASRTGVGTGELFF. The complete variable domain, with remaining parts taken from reference TRBV19 and TRBJ2-2, reads DGGITQSPKYLFRKEGQNVTLSCEQNLNHDAMYWYRQDPGQGLRLIYYSQIVNDFQKGDIAEGYSVSREKKESFPLTVTSAQKNPTAFYLCASRTGVGTGELFFGEGSRLTVL.

This rearrangement joins TRBV6-2 or TRBV6-3 to TRBJ1-5; D is unresolved. In germline, CDR1 is MNHEY, CDR2 SVGEGT. The CDR3 is 14 amino acids. Deletions cut 3 bases from V and 6 bases from J, with 12 bases between. The CDR3 nucleotides read TGTGCCAGCAGTTATTCCGGGGATGGTCAGCCCCAGCATTTT. The encoded protein is CASSYSGDGQPQHF.

The chain has TRBV10-3 and TRBJ1-1; 9 nucleotides agree with TRBD1. The CDR3 consists of 15 residues. With 8 bases clipped from V and 2 bases from J, the junction kept 9 bases outside the gene matches. In germline, CDR1 is ENHRY, CDR2 SYGVKD. The CDR3: CAIGEQGAPNTEAFF. The CDR3 DNA reads as TGTGCCATCGGAGAACAGGGGGCACCCAACACTGAAGCTTTCTTT.

V usage is TRBV5-1 and J usage is TRBJ2-2; 8 bases fit TRBD2. CDR1 and CDR2 from the germline V gene are SGHRS and YFSETQ. J was trimmed by 3 bases and V by 3 bases; bases with no gene match: 4. The CDR3 extends over 15 amino acids. This CDR3 reads CASSSTGGDTGELFF. DNA of the CDR3: TGCGCCAGCAGCTCTACCGGGGGGGACACCGGGGAGCTGTTTTTT.

This clone is a singleton in its sample. The gene calls are TRBV7-9 and TRBJ2-1, with TRBD1 as a possible D gene (5 bases). CDR1 and CDR2 from the germline V gene are SEHNR and FQNEAQ (reference sequence). The V and J ends lost 1 base and 0 bases respectively, with 16 bases between them. CDR3 length: 18 residues. CDR3 loop: CASSLDFWQGSSYNEQFF. CDR3 sequence (DNA): TGTGCCAGCAGCTTAGATTTCTGGCAGGGTAGCTCCTACAATGAGCAGTTCTTC.

The chain is built from TRBV29-1 and TRBJ2-7, with a possible D match to TRBD1 (6 bases). The germline gives CDR1 SQVTM, CDR2 ANQGSEA. This CDR3 has 12 amino acids. Trimming left V 6 bases short and J 6 bases short, with 15 bases between. The CDR3 DNA sequence: TGCAGCGTAGATCCGGGACACGGCGAGCAGTACTTC. It codes for CSVDPGHGEQYF.

The chain employs TRBV7-9 and TRBJ2-1, with 11 positions matching TRBD2. The CDR3 sequence is 17 residues long. Germline V gene lookup returns CDR1 SEHNR and CDR2 FQNEAQ (reference sequence). V shed 2 bases and J 0 bases; nucleotides not matched to a gene: 3. The CDR3 reads CASSLTSGRSSYNEQFF. The CDR3 DNA follows: TGTGCCAGCAGCTTAACTAGCGGGAGAAGCTCCTACAATGAGCAGTTCTTC.

V gene TRBV3-1 (or the pseudogene TRBV3-2) combines with J gene TRBJ2-5; 13 nucleotides agree with TRBD2. There are 16 residues in the CDR3. The J segment lost 5 bases and the V segment lost 4 bases, leaving 7 bases of the junction unmatched. Per the germline V gene, CDR1 is LGHDT and CDR2 is YNNKEL (reference sequence). CDR3 DNA sequence: TGTGCCAGCAGCCGAACTAGCGGGGGGGCGTGGGAGACCCAGTACTTC. This gives the protein CASSRTSGGAWETQYF.

Written as DNA, the CDR3 is TGTGCCAGCAGCCTAACCGGGACAGGGGTCGAGCAGTACTTC. Its protein is CASSLTGTGVEQYF. The chain combines TRBV3-1 (or the pseudogene TRBV3-2) with TRBJ2-7, with 10 bases matching TRBD1. Germline V gene data show CDR1 as LGHDT and CDR2 as YNNKEL (reference sequence). The CDR3 covers 14 residues. J gave up 6 bases and V 4 bases, and 6 bases lay outside the gene matches.

The table lists this clone with a few counts. The rearrangement uses TRBV13 and TRBJ1-5; D may be TRBD1 (5 bases). Trimming shortened V by 5 bases and J by 1 base, and 9 bases separated the two germline ends. The CDR3 contains 14 residues. CDR1 is PRHDT, CDR2 FYEKMQ, per germline (reference sequence). The CDR3 region is CASSLGLSNQPQHF. CDR3 nucleotide sequence: TGTGCCAGCAGCCTGGGGCTCAGCAATCAGCCCCAGCATTTT.

The chain joins TRBV7-9 to TRBJ2-1; D is unclear. This CDR3 contains 14 residues. The germline V gene has CDR1 SEHNR and CDR2 FQNEAQ (reference sequence). V was pared by 0 bases and J by 6 bases, with 9 bases between. As DNA, the CDR3 is TGTGCCAGCAGCTTAGCCCCAAACATCAATGAGCAGTTCTTC. Its protein is CASSLAPNINEQFF.

CDR3 bases: TGCGCCAGCAGGGAAACAGGGTCTGGAAACACCATATATTTT. This codes for CASRETGSGNTIYF. The chain employs TRBV5-1 and TRBJ1-3, with D possibly matching TRBD1 (6 bases). V dropped 5 bases and J dropped 1 base, with 10 bases sitting between them. Germline V gene sequence: CDR1 SGHRS, CDR2 YFSETQ. The CDR3 loop spans 14 amino acids.